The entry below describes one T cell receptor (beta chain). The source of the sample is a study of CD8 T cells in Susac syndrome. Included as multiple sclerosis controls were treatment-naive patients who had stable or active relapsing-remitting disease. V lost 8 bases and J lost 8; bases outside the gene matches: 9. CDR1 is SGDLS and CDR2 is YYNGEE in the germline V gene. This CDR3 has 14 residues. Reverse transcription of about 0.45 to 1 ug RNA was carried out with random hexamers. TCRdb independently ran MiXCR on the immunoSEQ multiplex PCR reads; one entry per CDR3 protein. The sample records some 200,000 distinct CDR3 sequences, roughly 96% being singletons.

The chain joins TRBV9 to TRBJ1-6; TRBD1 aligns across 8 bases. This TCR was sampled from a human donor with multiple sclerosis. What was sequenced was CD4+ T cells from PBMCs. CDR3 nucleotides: TGTGCCAGTTCTGTTCAGGGGGCTCATTCACCCCTCCACTTT. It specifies CASSVQGAHSPLHF.